Listed below are T cell receptor beta chains from one sample, sequenced in a study of T cell changes during pregnancy in multiple sclerosis. TCRdb's table, derived via immunoSEQ multiplex PCR, lists solely in-frame clones and lacks some. The sample holds about 92,000 clones, 80% to 95% seen once. The source was peripheral blood, collected in the first trimester of pregnancy. The receptors stem from a female donor with multiple sclerosis, enrolled in a pregnancy study. Each CDR3 is given with its conserved first and last residue. D genes are given only for firm matches. Some rows have no size entry. The others give once, few or many, or a class for an expanded clone.

D gene	clone size	V gene	J gene	CDR3 DNA	CDR3 protein
TRBD1	once	TRBV28	TRBJ2-1	TGTGCCAGCAGAGATCTACAGGGGGCAGTGGATGAGCAGTTCTTC	CASRDLQGAVDEQFF
TRBD1	NA	TRBV6-5	TRBJ1-4	TGTGCCAGCAGGCCGACAGGGGCTGGGGAAAAACTGTTTTTT	CASRPTGAGEKLFF
NA	NA	TRBV13	TRBJ2-3	TGTGCCAGCAGTGTAGGGGGGGGCTCCGCAGATACGCAGTATTTT	CASSVGGGSADTQYF
TRBD1	NA	TRBV6-5	TRBJ2-1	TGTGCCAGCAGTTCCTCCGACAGGGGGGGATACAATGAGCAGTTCTTC	CASSSSDRGGYNEQFF
NA	NA	TRBV28	TRBJ1-2	TGTGCCAGCAGTTTGGCGACTTCTAGCTACACCTTC	CASSLATSSYTF
TRBD1	NA	TRBV10-3	TRBJ2-1	TGTGCCGGTGGACAGGGGTCGGGTAATGAGCAGTTCTTC	CAGGQGSGNEQFF
TRBD2	NA	TRBV2	TRBJ2-5	TGTGCCAGCAGACTAGCGGTCCAAGAGACCCAGTACTTC	CASRLAVQETQYF
NA	NA	TRBV9	TRBJ2-2	TGTGCCAGCAGCGTAGCTGAGACACTTAACACCGGGGAGCTGTTTTTT	CASSVAETLNTGELFF
TRBD2	NA	TRBV5-4	TRBJ2-1	TGTGCCAGCAGCTTCCCGACTAGCGGGATAGCCTACAATGAGCAGTTCTTC	CASSFPTSGIAYNEQFF
TRBD2	NA	TRBV6-5	TRBJ2-1	TGTGCCACCGCAGCGGGAGTTTACCATGAGCAGTTCTTC	CATAAGVYHEQFF
TRBD2	NA	TRBV4-1	TRBJ2-3	TGCGCCAGCAGCCAAGGACCAAGCGGGAGCGGAGGAGATACGCAGTATTTT	CASSQGPSGSGGDTQYF
NA	NA	TRBV29-1	TRBJ2-1	TGCAGCGTTGCATTAGTTCTAGCCTTCGAGCAGTTCTTC	CSVALVLAFEQFF
NA	NA	TRBV28	TRBJ1-3	TGTGCCAGCACCTACGCGGGGTCTGGAAACACCATATATTTT	CASTYAGSGNTIYF
NA	NA	TRBV6-6	TRBJ1-4	TGTGCCAGCAGCTCCGGGCGGACAGATCTCTATGAAAAACTGTTTTTT	CASSSGRTDLYEKLFF
NA	NA	TRBV19	TRBJ2-7	TGTGCCAGTAATGAGGGAACCCGACTAGACGAGCAGTACTTC	CASNEGTRLDEQYF
NA	NA	TRBV2	TRBJ2-7	TGTGCCAGCAGTGAGACTAGTCATGACTCCTACGAGCAGTACTTC	CASSETSHDSYEQYF
TRBD2	few	TRBV2	TRBJ2-7	TGTGCCAGCACCAGAGCGGGAGTCCTCTCCGAGCAGTACTTC	CASTRAGVLSEQYF
TRBD1	NA	TRBV27	TRBJ1-2	TGTGCCAGCAGTCCAGGACAGGGGTATGGCTACACCTTC	CASSPGQGYGYTF
NA	NA	TRBV6-5	TRBJ2-1	TGTGCCAGCAGTTACTCCCCTCGGAGGGGCCTCAATGAGCAGTTCTTC	CASSYSPRRGLNEQFF
TRBD1	NA	TRBV28	TRBJ1-2	TGTGCCAGCAGACAACTAACAGGGGGGAGGTATGGCTACACCTTC	CASRQLTGGRYGYTF
TRBD2	NA	TRBV4-1	TRBJ2-3	TGCGCCAGCAGCCAAGGGTTGCGGGAGTACCCCACAGATACGCAGTATTTT	CASSQGLREYPTDTQYF
TRBD1	NA	TRBV4-1	TRBJ1-4	TGCGCCAGCAGCCCGGGGGACAGGGATAGTGAAAAACTGTTTTTT	CASSPGDRDSEKLFF
NA	NA	TRBV6-5	TRBJ2-7	TGTGCCAGCAGTTACTCAGCTAACGGGGACTACGAGCAGTACTTC	CASSYSANGDYEQYF
NA	NA	TRBV19	TRBJ2-7	TGTGCCAGTAGTATGCTTACAGGCTCCTACGAGCAGTACTTC	CASSMLTGSYEQYF
TRBD1	once	TRBV27	TRBJ1-2	TGTGCCAGCAGTCTCGGGACAGGGAGGCCCTCAGATGGCTACACCTTC	CASSLGTGRPSDGYTF
NA	NA	TRBV5-1	TRBJ2-1	TGCGCCAGCAGTCCCTCTGGGGGCCTCAATGAGCAGTTCTTC	CASSPSGGLNEQFF
TRBD2	NA	TRBV7-9	TRBJ2-2	TGTGCCAGCAGCTTAGTTGGGACTATTGGGACCGGGGAGCTGTTTTTT	CASSLVGTIGTGELFF
NA	NA	TRBV14	TRBJ1-2	TGTGCCAGCAGCCAAGGAAGGACAGCTAACTATGGCTACACCTTC	CASSQGRTANYGYTF
NA	NA	TRBV9	TRBJ1-1	TGTGCCAGCAGCGGCGCGGCCGGTACTGAAGCTTTCTTT	CASSGAAGTEAFF
NA	NA	TRBV27	TRBJ2-2	TGTGCCAGCACAAAAACCGGGCCAGGGCCCAATGTTCCCGGGGAGCTGTTTTTT	CASTKTGPGPNVPGELFF
NA	NA	TRBV4-1	TRBJ2-5	TGCGCCAGCAGCCAGGGGACTTGGAAAGAGACCCAGTACTTC	CASSQGTWKETQYF
TRBD2	NA	TRBV5-1	TRBJ2-2	TGCGCCAGCAGCTTCCTGACTAGCGGGAGTATCGGGGAGCTGTTTTTT	CASSFLTSGSIGELFF